The 13 T cell receptor beta chains below come from one sample, sequenced in a study of T and B cells in COVID-19 patients. BIOMED2 TRB-A/B primer pools were used in multiplex TRB PCR. TCRdb itself ran the multiplex PCR reads through MiXCR, one entry per CDR3 protein. This sample has roughly 3,300 distinct CDR3 sequences, with roughly 25% found just once. From blood, roughly 250-550 ng of genomic DNA served as TRB template. Sequencing input: blood. The receptors originated from a human donor with active COVID-19.

By proportion, this clonotype is medium-sized. The CDR3 DNA reads TGTGCCTGGAGGGAGCAGGAGCTCTATGGCTACACCTTC. Translation gives CAWREQELYGYTF. The rearrangement joins TRBV30 to TRBJ1-2; no definite D call. This CDR3 comprises 13 residues. Germline assignment: CDR1 GTSNPN and CDR2 SVGIG (reference sequence). The V and J ends lost 3 bases and 4 bases respectively, with 12 bases between them.

This clonotype was counted a single time. The chain links TRBV5-5 to TRBJ1-2; TRBD1 matches 7 bases. Germline CDR1 reads SGHKS; CDR2 reads YYEKEE (reference sequence). The CDR3 is 14 amino acids. Losses at the gene ends were 4 bases for V and 2 bases for J; bases not matched to a gene: 5. CDR3 sequence reads: CASSARTGNYGYTF. The CDR3 DNA sequence: TGTGCCAGCAGCGCCCGGACAGGAAACTATGGCTACACCTTC.

This clonotype is labeled medium-sized. The gene calls are TRBV27 and TRBJ2-3; D gene unclear. The germline V and J ends were trimmed by 2 bases and 2 bases, with 5 bases remaining between them. This CDR3 is 13 amino acids long. Germline CDR1 and CDR2: MNHEY and SMNVEV (reference sequence). The CDR3 sequence: CASSLRYTDTQYF. The CDR3 region has the DNA TGTGCCAGCAGTTTACGTTACACAGATACGCAGTATTTT.

Within the sample, this clonotype is medium-sized. This chain links TRBV12-3 or TRBV12-4 with TRBJ2-7; TRBD1 aligns across 9 bases. This CDR3 contains 14 residues. The junction had 3 bases not matched to a gene; V was cut back by 4 bases and J by 2 bases. As DNA, the CDR3 is TGTGCCAGCAGTTCCCGGGACAGGGCCTACGAGCAGTACTTC. This translates into CASSSRDRAYEQYF.

The rearrangement uses TRBV6-5 and TRBJ2-7, with TRBD1 identical over 9 bases. The CDR3 covers 14 residues. Germline assignment: CDR1 MNHEY and CDR2 SVGAGI. V shed 6 bases and J 2 bases; nucleotides not matched to a gene: 5. Here the CDR3 reads CASRGQGSAYEQYF. CDR3 DNA sequence: TGTGCCAGCAGGGGACAGGGTTCGGCCTACGAGCAGTACTTC.

The gene calls are TRBV11-3 and TRBJ1-5, with TRBD1 matching 7 bases. Germline assignment: CDR1 SGHNT and CDR2 YENEEA. The V and J ends lost 5 bases and 9 bases, in that order; junction bases with no gene match: 7. The length of the CDR3 is 13 residues. CDR3 sequence: CASSQGERRPQHF. The CDR3 nucleotides read TGTGCCAGCAGCCAGGGGGAGAGACGGCCCCAGCATTTT.

Turning to this clonotype: This clone may be a read error of a much larger clone one base away. V and J are TRBV29-1 and TRBJ1-2; no firm D call. In germline, CDR1 is SQVTM, CDR2 ANQGSEA. V gave up 0 bases and J gave up 8 bases, with 13 bases separating them. This CDR3 has 13 amino acids. The CDR3 bases are TGCAGCGTTGAAGATACCGGCCTGGGGGGCTACACCTTC. Translation gives CSVEDTGLGGYTF.

By share, this clonotype ranks as medium-sized. V and J are TRBV30 and TRBJ1-1, with TRBD1 as a possible D gene (6 bases). Trimming stripped 0 bases from V and 1 base from J, with 12 bases between. Germline CDR1 GTSNPN, CDR2 SVGIG (reference sequence). The CDR3 runs to 15 residues. The CDR3 region has the DNA TGTGCCTGGAGTGTAGGGGGGCCGAAGAACACTGAAGCTTTCTTT. This codes for CAWSVGGPKNTEAFF.

J is TRBJ1-2 and V is TRBV7-9; 8 nucleotides line up with TRBD1. This CDR3 spans 18 amino acids. Per the germline V gene, CDR1 is SEHNR and CDR2 is FQNEAQ (reference sequence). Trimming cost V 1 base and J 4 bases; bases outside gene matches: 14. This chain's CDR3 is CASSLVAGGQDPFYGYTF. CDR3 nucleotides: TGTGCCAGCAGCTTAGTTGCGGGGGGACAGGATCCGTTCTATGGCTACACCTTC.

In this sample, this clonotype turned up many times. V gene TRBV20-1 combines with J gene TRBJ1-1, with D unclear. Germline V gives CDR1 DFQATT, CDR2 SNEGSKA (reference sequence). This CDR3 has 14 residues. Trimming shortened V by 1 base and J by 3 bases, and 12 bases separated the two germline ends. The CDR3 coding sequence is TGCAGTGCTAGAGGCTGGGAACGTCACACTGAAGCTTTCTTT. Its protein product is CSARGWERHTEAFF.

This chain connects TRBV12-3 or TRBV12-4 to TRBJ2-4, with 9 nucleotides matching TRBD2. V lost 2 bases and J lost 4; bases outside the gene matches: 0. There are 14 residues in the CDR3. The CDR3 sequence is CASSLSGGKNIQYF. In DNA, the CDR3 is TGTGCCAGCAGTTTAAGCGGGGGGAAAAACATTCAGTACTTC.

The chain is built from TRBV7-2 and TRBJ2-3; 7 bases match TRBD1. With 1 base clipped from V and 1 base from J, the junction kept 5 bases outside the gene matches. The CDR3 has 16 residues. CDR1 and CDR2 (germline): SGHTA, FQGNSA. In DNA, the CDR3 is TGTGCCAGCAGCTTAGTTGGGGGACAGCGCACAGATACGCAGTATTTT. Translated: CASSLVGGQRTDTQYF.

This clonotype was picked up a small number of times. The rearrangement uses TRBV5-1 and TRBJ2-1; maybe TRBD1 (5 bases). In germline, CDR1 is SGHRS, CDR2 YFSETQ. The ends were cut back, 4 bases at V and 0 bases at J, with 14 bases in the middle. The CDR3 extends over 16 amino acids. As DNA, the CDR3 is TGCGCCAGCAGCCCCGACAGTTCCAGCTCCTACAATGAGCAGTTCTTC. It translates to CASSPDSSSSYNEQFF.